This is a list of T cell receptor beta chains from one sample in a study of early T cells in non-severe SARS-CoV-2 infection. MiXCR, run by TCRdb on the 5' RACE reads, gives a single entry per CDR3 protein. Here the sample spans around 82,000 distinct CDR3 sequences, approximately 10% being singletons. Sequenced material: whole blood. The receptor set was obtained from an adult who was a healthcare worker with PCR-confirmed SARS-CoV-2 infection or an uninfected control (not recorded which). Both conserved end residues are part of each CDR3.

j_call | v_call | cdr3_aa
TRBJ2-7 | TRBV7-7 | CASSLGDSPGFHEQYF
TRBJ2-3 | TRBV4-1 | CASSQLGSTRADTQYF
TRBJ1-2 | TRBV7-8 | CASSLEVNYGYTF
TRBJ2-5 | TRBV29-1 | CSVDGQGGETQYF
TRBJ2-3 | TRBV18 | CASSPARTGGTDTQYF
TRBJ2-7 | TRBV29-1 | CSVEGISNEQYF
TRBJ2-7 | TRBV14 | CASSQDRGSVHYEQYF
TRBJ1-4 | TRBV5-1 | CASSLNLNEKLFF
TRBJ1-5 | TRBV12-3/TRBV12-4 | CASSPIPSQPQHF
TRBJ2-7 | TRBV29-1 | CSVGTVAYEQYF
TRBJ1-6 | TRBV11-2 | CASSLVVLDSSYNSPLHF
TRBJ2-3 | TRBV10-3 | CAIEGQGATDTQYF
TRBJ2-7 | TRBV5-4 | CASSPRGDSYEQYF
TRBJ2-1 | TRBV7-2 | CASSLEPGLVYNEQFF
TRBJ1-3 | TRBV5-1 | CASSVDSGNTIYF
TRBJ1-1 | TRBV7-9 | CASSSRQVEGTEAFF
TRBJ2-7 | TRBV6-5 | CASSRQGKHEQYF
TRBJ2-1 | TRBV10-2 | CASTILAGAGNEQFF
TRBJ2-3 | TRBV5-1 | CASSYSSGGVDTQYF
TRBJ1-1 | TRBV20-1 | CSAGGLNTEAFF
TRBJ1-3 | TRBV3-1 | CASSHYPPTVNGNTIYF
TRBJ2-3 | TRBV7-9 | CASSPGAADTQYF
TRBJ2-5 | TRBV19 | CASSISAGRGQETQYF
TRBJ1-3 | TRBV7-6 | CASSLGGGTGDTIYF